The 16 T cell receptor beta chains in this list originate from one sample, sequenced in a study of Ad26.COV2.S vaccination and SARS-CoV-2 variants. Regarding treatment: around 19 received Ad26.COV2.S at low or high dose, single or two shots; about 5 received placebo; per-sample allocation not given. Sampling happened 63 days after the first vaccine or placebo injection. TCRdb's table, derived via immunoSEQ multiplex PCR, lists solely in-frame clones and lacks some. The sample contains around 450,000 clones, roughly nine tenths of which appear only once. This specimen consisted of peripheral blood, obtained in a trial of Ad26.COV2.S vaccine versus placebo. These receptors originate from a person between 18 and 59 years old who received the Ad26.COV2.S COVID-19 vaccine or a placebo.

This chain joins TRBV10-3 and TRBJ1-5, with D possibly being TRBD1 (6 bases). The V gene's germline CDR1 is ENHRY and CDR2 SYGVKD. The V and J ends lost 4 bases and 7 bases respectively, with 8 bases between them. The CDR3 loop spans 12 amino acids. CDR3 protein: CAISAGDQPQHF. The CDR3 DNA follows: TGTGCCATCAGTGCAGGGGACCAGCCCCAGCATTTT.

The CDR3 DNA reads as TGTGCCATCAGTAAAGGGGGGGGCGTGAACACTGAAGCTTTCTTT. Amino acid sequence: CAISKGGGVNTEAFF. This rearrangement joins TRBV10-3 to TRBJ1-1; D possibly corresponds to TRBD1 (6 bases). CDR3 length: 15 residues. Trimming stripped 5 bases from V and 0 bases from J, with 13 bases between. Germline V gene data show CDR1 as ENHRY and CDR2 as SYGVKD.

The chain employs TRBV3-1 (or the pseudogene TRBV3-2) and TRBJ2-7; D not resolved. The germline V gene has CDR1 LGHDT and CDR2 YNNKEL (reference sequence). V dropped 1 base and J dropped 2 bases, with 6 bases sitting between them. The CDR3 loop spans 13 amino acids. CDR3 loop: CASSQGHPYEQYV. The CDR3 nucleotides read TGTGCCAGCAGCCAAGGACATCCCTACGAGCAGTACGTC.

The V call is TRBV10-3, the J call TRBJ2-7; TRBD2 matches at 7 bases. The V segment lost 6 bases and the J segment 4 bases; nucleotides outside the gene matches: 9. CDR3 length equals 14 residues. Per germline, CDR1 ENHRY and CDR2 SYGVKD. The CDR3 sequence: CAIRETSSPYEQYF. The CDR3, as DNA: TGTGCCATCAGGGAGACTAGCTCACCATACGAGCAGTACTTC.

The rearrangement uses TRBV3-1 (or the pseudogene TRBV3-2) and TRBJ2-2, with D unclear. The CDR3 loop spans 13 amino acids. The V and J ends lost 2 bases and 2 bases respectively, with 3 bases between them. Germline CDR1 is LGHDT and CDR2 is YNNKEL (reference sequence). As DNA, the CDR3 is TGTGCCAGCAGCCAAACTAACACCGGGGAGCTGTTTTTT. The encoded protein is CASSQTNTGELFF.

The chain carries TRBV6-5 and TRBJ2-7; D possibly uses TRBD1 or TRBD2 (7 bases each). This CDR3 has 14 residues. V was clipped by 7 bases and J by 9 bases, with 22 bases between them. CDR1 is MNHEY and CDR2 is SVGAGI in the germline V gene. The CDR3 region is CASTHPGGALGQYV. CDR3 coding DNA: TGTGCCAGCACTCACCCAGGGGGGGCCTTAGGGCAGTACGTC.

V and J are TRBV23-1 and TRBJ2-7, with D maybe TRBD1 (5 bases). TRBV23-1 is an open reading frame whose function is uncertain. The CDR3 contains 16 residues. The V gene lost 0 bases and the J gene lost 2 bases, with 14 bases spanning the gap. The CDR3 DNA is TGCGCCAGCAGTCAATCCAGGGATAGGCTTACCTACGAGCAGTACTTC. It yields the protein CASSQSRDRLTYEQYF.

The V call is TRBV7-9, the J call TRBJ2-4; D may correspond to TRBD1 or TRBD2 (5 bases each). Deletions cut 3 bases from V and 6 bases from J, with 12 bases between. CDR1 SEHNR and CDR2 FQNEAQ come from the germline V gene (reference sequence). This CDR3 is built from 14 residues. The CDR3 reads CASSLGTLGNIQYF. CDR3 nucleotide sequence: TGTGCCAGCAGCTTGGGGACCCTGGGAAACATTCAGTACTTC.

The chain recombines TRBV5-8 with TRBJ2-3; 8 bases fit TRBD1. This CDR3 has 13 residues. Germline lookup yields CDR1 SGHTS and CDR2 YDEGEE. V gave up 8 bases and J gave up 8 bases; unmatched junction bases: 10. The CDR3 DNA reads as TGTGCCAGTAGGACAGGGCGGTGGGGTACGCAGTATTTT. Protein: CASRTGRWGTQYF.

This chain connects TRBV4-1 to TRBJ2-7; D may be TRBD1 (6 bases). V lost 5 bases and J 6 bases, leaving 17 bases between the germline ends. The CDR3 has 14 residues. Germline values: CDR1 MGHRA, CDR2 YSYEKL. The CDR3 coding sequence is TGCGCCAGCAGCTCCTTGGGACATCCCTCCGAGCAGTACGTC. Its protein product is CASSSLGHPSEQYV.

This clone was counted once. V gene TRBV7-6 combines with J gene TRBJ1-4; D is perhaps TRBD1 (6 bases). Germline V gene sequence: CDR1 SGHVS, CDR2 FNYEAQ. Trimming cost V 4 bases and J 4 bases, with 16 bases left between them. CDR3 length: 16 residues. CDR3 sequence: CASSSVPTGYNEKLFF. The DNA for the CDR3 is TGTGCCAGCAGCTCTGTACCTACAGGGTATAATGAAAAACTGTTTTTT.

The rearrangement joins TRBV4-1 to TRBJ1-2; 11 bases agree with TRBD1. The CDR3 extends over 18 amino acids. After removal of 2 bases from V and 4 bases from J, the junction contained 12 bases not matched to a gene. Germline values: CDR1 MGHRA, CDR2 YSYEKL. CDR3 region: CASSQSGGGDRGGYGYTF. In DNA form, the CDR3 reads TGCGCCAGCAGCCAAAGTGGGGGAGGGGACAGGGGGGGCTATGGCTACACCTTC.

The chain combines TRBV20-1 with TRBJ1-1, with 8 positions matching TRBD1. V gave up 3 bases and J gave up 4 bases; unmatched junction bases: 10. Germline V CDR1 and CDR2: DFQATT, SNEGSKA (reference sequence). The CDR3 length is 15 residues. CDR3 loop: CSASMAGGAGTEAFF. The CDR3 region has the DNA TGCAGTGCTAGTATGGCAGGGGGCGCGGGCACTGAAGCTTTCTTT.

CDR3 coding DNA: TGCGCCAGCACTGATTTTGGAGAGACCCAGTACTTC. This codes for CASTDFGETQYF. This sequence joins TRBV5-1 and TRBJ2-5; D uncertain. The CDR3 contains 12 residues. V dropped 6 bases and J dropped 4 bases, with 10 bases sitting between them. Germline V lookup: CDR1 SGHRS, CDR2 YFSETQ.

The gene calls are TRBV2 and TRBJ1-1; D call uncertain. The CDR3 covers 17 residues. Germline V gene lookup returns CDR1 SNHLY and CDR2 FYNNEI. V was clipped by 6 bases and J by 0 bases, with 20 bases between them. This CDR3 reads CASSQDRYHFMNTEAFF. The CDR3 coding sequence is TGTGCCAGCAGCCAAGACCGGTACCATTTCATGAACACTGAAGCTTTCTTT. The whole variable domain, filled in from reference TRBV2 and TRBJ1-1, reads EPEVTQTPSHQVTQMGQEVILRCVPISNHLYFYWYRQILGQKVEFLVSFYNNEISEKSEIFDDQFSVERPDGSNFTLKIRSTKLEDSAMYFCASSQDRYHFMNTEAFFGQGTRLTVV.

Regarding this clone: This specimen includes other DNA sequences encoding the same CDR3. This chain links TRBV27 with TRBJ2-1; D is ambiguous. The CDR3 is 11 residues long. Germline V gene sequence: CDR1 MNHEY, CDR2 SMNVEV (reference sequence). Deletions cut 5 bases from V and 4 bases from J, with 3 bases between. The CDR3 protein is CASSLYNEQFF. DNA for the CDR3: TGTGCCAGCAGTCTTTACAATGAGCAGTTCTTC.